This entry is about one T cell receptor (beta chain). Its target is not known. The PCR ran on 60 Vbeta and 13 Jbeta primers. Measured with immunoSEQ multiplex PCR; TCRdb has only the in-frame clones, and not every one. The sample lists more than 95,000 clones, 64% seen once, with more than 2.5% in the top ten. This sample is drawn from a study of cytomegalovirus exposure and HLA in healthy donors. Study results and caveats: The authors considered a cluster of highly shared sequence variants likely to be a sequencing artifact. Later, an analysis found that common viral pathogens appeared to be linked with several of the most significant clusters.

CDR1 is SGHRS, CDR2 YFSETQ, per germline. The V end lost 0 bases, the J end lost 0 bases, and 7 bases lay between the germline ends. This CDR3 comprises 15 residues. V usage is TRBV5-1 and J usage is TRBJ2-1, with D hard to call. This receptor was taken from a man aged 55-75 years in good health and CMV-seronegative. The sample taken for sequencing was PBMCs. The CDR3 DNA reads TGCGCCAGCAGCTTGGACCCGAGCTCCTACAATGAGCAGTTCTTC. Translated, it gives CASSLDPSSYNEQFF. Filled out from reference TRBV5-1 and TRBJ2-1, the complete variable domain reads KAGVTQTPRYLIKTRGQQVTLSCSPISGHRSVSWYQQTPGQGLQFLFEYFSETQRNKGNFPGRFSGRQFSNSRSEMNVSTLELGDSALYLCASSLDPSSYNEQFFGPGTRLTVL.